By share of the sample, the clone carrying this T cell receptor (beta chain) is medium-sized (0.01 to 0.1%). The antigen remains unidentified. The CDR3 consists of 12 residues. The V gene lost 5 bases and the J gene lost 6 bases, with 10 bases spanning the gap. Germline loops: CDR1 MNHEY, CDR2 SVGEGT. These data come from a study of spatial heterogeneity in lung cancer. Study at large: More beta-chain than alpha-chain sequences were consistently detected. Whole-study findings and limits: Counts that tracked tumor mutation counts were those of expanded intratumoral alpha and beta TCRs.

As to time point: sample taken at primary tumor resection. No cell sorting; template was whole RNA from tumor, lung tissue or PBMC. Every molecule of TCR cDNA had its own unique molecular identifier. MiXCR, run by TCRdb on the 5' RACE reads, gives a single entry per CDR3 protein. The sample lists just under 2,000 distinct CDR3 sequences; 8.5% to 10% were seen once. Sequences were derived from lung tumor tissue, sampled at surgery. The chain links TRBV6-2 or TRBV6-3 to TRBJ2-5; the D gene is possibly TRBD2 (5 bases). The receptor was derived from a female donor with early-stage non-small cell lung cancer. The CDR3 spells CASSKREQTQYF. In DNA form, the CDR3 reads TGTGCCAGCAGTAAACGGGAACAGACCCAGTACTTC.